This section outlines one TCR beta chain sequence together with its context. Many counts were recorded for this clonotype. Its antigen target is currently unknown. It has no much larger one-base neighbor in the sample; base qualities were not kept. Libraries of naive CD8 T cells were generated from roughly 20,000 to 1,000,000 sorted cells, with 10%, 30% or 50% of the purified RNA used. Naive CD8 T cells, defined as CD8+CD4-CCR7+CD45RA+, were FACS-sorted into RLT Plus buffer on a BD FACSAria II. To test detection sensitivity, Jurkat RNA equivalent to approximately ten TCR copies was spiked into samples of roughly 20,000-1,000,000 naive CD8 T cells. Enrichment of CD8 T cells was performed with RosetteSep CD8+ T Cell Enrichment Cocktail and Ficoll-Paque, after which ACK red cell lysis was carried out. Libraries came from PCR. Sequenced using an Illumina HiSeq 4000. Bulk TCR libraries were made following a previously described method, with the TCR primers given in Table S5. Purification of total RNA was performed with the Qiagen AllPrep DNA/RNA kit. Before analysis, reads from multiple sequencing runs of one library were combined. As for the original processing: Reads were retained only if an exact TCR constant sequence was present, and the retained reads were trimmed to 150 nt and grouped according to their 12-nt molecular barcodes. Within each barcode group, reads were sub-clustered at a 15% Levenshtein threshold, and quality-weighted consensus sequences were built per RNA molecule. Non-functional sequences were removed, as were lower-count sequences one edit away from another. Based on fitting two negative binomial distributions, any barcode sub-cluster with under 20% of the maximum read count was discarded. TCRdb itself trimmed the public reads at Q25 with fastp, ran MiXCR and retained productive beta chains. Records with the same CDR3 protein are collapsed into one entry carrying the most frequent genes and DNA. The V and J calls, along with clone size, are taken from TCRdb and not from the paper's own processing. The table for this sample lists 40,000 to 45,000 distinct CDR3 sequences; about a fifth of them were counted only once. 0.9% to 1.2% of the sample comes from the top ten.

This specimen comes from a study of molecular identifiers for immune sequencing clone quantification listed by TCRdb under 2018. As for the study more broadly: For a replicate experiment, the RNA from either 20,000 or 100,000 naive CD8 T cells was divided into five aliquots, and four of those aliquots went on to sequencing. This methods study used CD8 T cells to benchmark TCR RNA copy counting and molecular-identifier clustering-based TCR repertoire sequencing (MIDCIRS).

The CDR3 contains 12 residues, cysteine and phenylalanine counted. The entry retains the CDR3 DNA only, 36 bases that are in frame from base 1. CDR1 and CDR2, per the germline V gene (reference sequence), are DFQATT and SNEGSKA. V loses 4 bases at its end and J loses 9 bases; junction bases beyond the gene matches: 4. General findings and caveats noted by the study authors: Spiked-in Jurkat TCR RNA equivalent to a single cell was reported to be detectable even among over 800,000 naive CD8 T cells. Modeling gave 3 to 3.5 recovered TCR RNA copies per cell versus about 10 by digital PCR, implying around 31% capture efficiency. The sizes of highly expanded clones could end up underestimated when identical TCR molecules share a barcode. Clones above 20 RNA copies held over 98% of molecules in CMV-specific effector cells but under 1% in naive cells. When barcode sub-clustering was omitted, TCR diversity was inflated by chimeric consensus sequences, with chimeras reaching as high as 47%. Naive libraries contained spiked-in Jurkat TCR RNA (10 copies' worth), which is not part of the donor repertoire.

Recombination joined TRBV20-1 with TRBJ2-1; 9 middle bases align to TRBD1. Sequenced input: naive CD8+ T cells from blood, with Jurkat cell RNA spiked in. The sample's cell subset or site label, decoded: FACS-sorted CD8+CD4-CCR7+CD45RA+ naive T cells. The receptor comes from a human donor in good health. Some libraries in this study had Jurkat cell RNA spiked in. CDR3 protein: CSATGQGIEQFF. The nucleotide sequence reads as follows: TGCAGTGCTACTGGACAGGGGATTGAGCAGTTCTTC.